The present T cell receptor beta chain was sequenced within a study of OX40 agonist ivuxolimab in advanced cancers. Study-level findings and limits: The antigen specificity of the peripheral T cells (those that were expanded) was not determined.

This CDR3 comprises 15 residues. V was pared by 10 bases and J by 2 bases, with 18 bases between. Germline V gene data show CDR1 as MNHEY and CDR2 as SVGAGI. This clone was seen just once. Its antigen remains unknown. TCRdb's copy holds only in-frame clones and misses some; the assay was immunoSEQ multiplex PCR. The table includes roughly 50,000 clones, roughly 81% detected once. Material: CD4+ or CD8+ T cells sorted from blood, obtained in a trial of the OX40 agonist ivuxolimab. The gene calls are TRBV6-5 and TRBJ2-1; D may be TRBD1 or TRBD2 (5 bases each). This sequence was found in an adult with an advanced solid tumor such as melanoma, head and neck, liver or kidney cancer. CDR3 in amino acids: CATAREQVTYNEQFF. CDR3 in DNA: TGTGCCACCGCGAGGGAACAGGTAACCTACAATGAGCAGTTCTTC.